Each of the 28 T cell receptor beta chains below was sequenced from the same sample in a study of vaccination and CD4 T cells after COVID-19. Cultured CD4+ T-cell DNA underwent Oncomine TCR Beta short-read sequencing. Using its own MiXCR run on the PCR reads, TCRdb lists one record per CDR3 protein. The table has tens of thousands of distinct CDR3 sequences, 41% seen once. Time point in this sample: late sampling 161 to 241 days after vaccination in a few convalescent patients. Treatment noted: approximately 10-day PBMC culture with coronavirus spike peptide pools or control peptides (ViraFEST assay). No antigen has been identified for these receptors. This specimen was CD4+ T cells from blood, cultured in vitro, taken about 7 months after SARS-CoV-2 vaccination. These receptors were collected from a human donor who had recovered from COVID-19.

In this sample, this clonotype turned up a few times. V gene TRBV20-1 combines with J gene TRBJ2-5, with D maybe TRBD1 (5 bases). V lost 6 bases and J lost 2, with 19 bases in between. Germline CDR1 and CDR2: DFQATT and SNEGSKA (reference sequence). The CDR3 sequence is 15 residues long. For the CDR3, the DNA is TGCAGTGCCCCCCGTTGGGGCAGACGACAAGAGACCCAGTACTTC. It specifies CSAPRWGRRQETQYF.

This chain links TRBV6-1 with TRBJ2-7; either TRBD1 or TRBD2 may supply D (5 bases each). The CDR3 has 18 amino acids. Germline CDR1 MNHNS, CDR2 SASEGT. V was shortened by 6 bases and J by 0 bases, with 24 bases between the two germline ends. Written as DNA, the CDR3 is TGTGCCAGCAGGGCAGAAGTTCTGACCGGGACGGACTCCTACGAGCAGTACTTC. It codes for CASRAEVLTGTDSYEQYF.

This clonotype was counted between two and nine times. This rearrangement joins TRBV7-8 to TRBJ1-2, with 10 bases identical to TRBD1. The CDR3 extends over 17 amino acids. The germline CDR1 and CDR2 sequences are SGHVS and FQNEAQ. V lost 1 base and J lost 1; bases outside the gene matches: 6. As DNA, the CDR3 is TGTGCCAGCAGCTTAGGCCGGGACAGGGGACGTAACTATGGCTACACCTTC. Residues: CASSLGRDRGRNYGYTF.

This clonotype appeared a few times. The chain couples TRBV7-2 to TRBJ1-1, with a possible D match to TRBD1 (6 bases). This CDR3 spans 15 amino acids. V lost 3 bases and J lost 6, with 17 bases in between. Germline lookup yields CDR1 SGHTA and CDR2 FQGNSA. Written as DNA, the CDR3 is TGTGCCAGCAGCTTTCGACAGGTCCCCCTCGCTGAAGCTTTCTTT. Its protein product is CASSFRQVPLAEAFF.

The table lists this clonotype with a few counts. J is TRBJ2-5 and V is TRBV6-1; 12 positions agree with TRBD2. Germline V CDR1 and CDR2: MNHNS, SASEGT. The V gene end was trimmed by 6 bases and the J gene end by 5 bases; junction bases not matched to a gene: 7. The CDR3 spans 15 residues. The CDR3 region has the DNA TGTGCCAGCAGCGACCTAGCGGGAGGGGGGGAGACCCAGTACTTC. Its protein is CASSDLAGGGETQYF.

The chain combines TRBV7-9 with TRBJ2-5; 13 nucleotides align to TRBD2. The CDR3 covers 19 residues. The J segment lost 5 bases and the V segment lost 0 bases, leaving 12 bases of the junction unmatched. Germline V gene sequence: CDR1 SEHNR, CDR2 FQNEAQ (reference sequence). The CDR3 region has the DNA TGTGCCAGCAGCTTAGCAGATTTATGGACTAGCGGGAGCTTGGAGACCCAGTACTTC. Protein product: CASSLADLWTSGSLETQYF. Full variable domain (rest looked up from reference TRBV7-9 and TRBJ2-5): DTGVSQNPRHKITKRGQNVTFRCDPISEHNRLYWYRQTLGQGPEFLTYFQNEAQLEKSRLLSDRFSAERPKGSFSTLEIQRTEQGDSAMYLCASSLADLWTSGSLETQYFGPGTRLLVL.

The CDR3, as DNA: TGCAGTGCCGACCGTAGGCCGGACACTGAAGCTTTCTTT. Translated, it gives CSADRRPDTEAFF. The V and J genes are TRBV20-1 and TRBJ1-1, with unresolved D. V was trimmed by 6 bases and J by 3 bases, leaving 14 bases between them. Germline CDR1 and CDR2: DFQATT and SNEGSKA (reference sequence). The CDR3 runs 13 residues.

The J gene is TRBJ2-7, the V gene TRBV20-1; 11 positions agree with TRBD2. This CDR3 spans 16 amino acids. V was pared by 5 bases and J by 4 bases, with 13 bases of the junction left unmatched. Germline lookup yields CDR1 DFQATT and CDR2 SNEGSKA (reference sequence). Written as DNA, the CDR3 is TGCAGTGCTCTGGGACTAGCGGAGATCCGCTTTTACGAGCAGTACTTC. Translated, it gives CSALGLAEIRFYEQYF.

This clonotype was observed once. The chain joins TRBV7-8 to TRBJ2-7, with 12 bases identical to TRBD2. The CDR3 runs to 16 residues. Unmatched junction bases numbered 4, after V lost 1 base and J lost 3 bases. CDR1 is SGHVS, CDR2 FQNEAQ, per germline. The chain's CDR3 is CASSLGGTSGRYEQYF. CDR3 nucleotide sequence: TGTGCCAGCAGCTTAGGGGGGACTAGCGGGCGCTACGAGCAGTACTTC.

The chain carries TRBV24-1 and TRBJ2-3, with 8 bases that match TRBD2. Unmatched junction bases numbered 8, after V lost 4 bases and J lost 3 bases. The germline CDR1 and CDR2 sequences are KGHDR and SFDVKD. This CDR3 comprises 16 residues. CDR3 nucleotides: TGTGCCACCAGTGACCCCGGACTAGCAGATACAGATACGCAGTATTTT. Protein: CATSDPGLADTDTQYF.

The chain recombines TRBV24-1 with TRBJ2-5; possible D gene TRBD2, 5 bases. This CDR3 has 13 amino acids. The V and J ends lost 5 bases and 0 bases respectively, with 6 bases between them. Per germline, CDR1 KGHDR and CDR2 SFDVKD. In DNA, the CDR3 is TGTGCCACCAGTGCGAGGGACCAAGAGACCCAGTACTTC. Amino acids: CATSARDQETQYF.

Written as DNA, the CDR3 is TGTGCCAGCAGTGAAGAAGGGGGTCAGCCCCAGCATTTT. Translation: CASSEEGGQPQHF. The chain carries TRBV6-1 and TRBJ1-5, with D possibly TRBD1 on 6 matching bases. The CDR3 consists of 13 residues. The V and J ends lost 1 base and 6 bases respectively, with 7 bases between them. CDR1 is MNHNS and CDR2 is SASEGT in the germline V gene.

The DNA of the CDR3 is TGTGCCAGCAGCAAAGAGGGAAGGGGGCTTAGCAATCAGCCCCAGCATTTT. Translation: CASSKEGRGLSNQPQHF. The chain employs TRBV6-1 and TRBJ1-5; 7 nucleotides agree with TRBD1. CDR3 size: 17 residues. Germline V gene sequence: CDR1 MNHNS, CDR2 SASEGT. The V and J ends lost 6 bases and 0 bases, in that order; junction bases with no gene match: 11.

The chain couples TRBV6-1 to TRBJ1-2, with D tentatively TRBD1 (5 bases). CDR1 is MNHNS and CDR2 is SASEGT in the germline V gene. The CDR3 totals 11 residues. Trimming removed 8 bases from V and 8 bases from J, with 12 bases in between. Here the CDR3 reads CASGASRGYTF. The CDR3 DNA reads as TGTGCCAGCGGGGCCTCTCGAGGCTACACCTTC.

This clonotype is a singleton in its sample. For the CDR3, the DNA is TGTGCCAGCAGCTTAGCTAGGACTAGCGAGACCCAGTACTTC. Translating gives CASSLARTSETQYF. This chain uses TRBV7-2 with TRBJ2-5, with 8 bases that match TRBD2. The CDR3 is made up of 14 amino acids. With V trimmed by 0 bases and J by 5 bases, 2 bases remained unmatched. CDR1 SGHTA and CDR2 FQGNSA come from the germline V gene.

The chain joins TRBV28 to TRBJ1-5; tentatively, D is TRBD1 (5 bases). CDR3 size: 15 residues. V was trimmed by 8 bases and J by 4 bases, leaving 18 bases between them. Looked up from germline, CDR1 is MDHEN and CDR2 is SYDVKM. The CDR3 region is CASVRGVQGNQPQHF. CDR3 coding DNA: TGTGCCAGCGTCCGGGGGGTTCAGGGTAATCAGCCCCAGCATTTT. The full variable domain, in which reference TRBV28 and TRBJ1-5 provide the parts outside the CDR3, is DVKVTQSSRYLVKRTGEKVFLECVQDMDHENMFWYRQDPGLGLRLIYFSYDVKMKEKGDIPEGYSVSREKKERFSLILESASTNQTSMYLCASVRGVQGNQPQHFGDGTRLSIL.

The chain couples TRBV20-1 to TRBJ2-1; 10 positions agree with TRBD2. The J segment lost 7 bases and the V segment lost 3 bases, leaving 6 bases of the junction unmatched. The germline CDR1 and CDR2 sequences are DFQATT and SNEGSKA (reference sequence). CDR3 size: 14 residues. CDR3: CSARASGSWNEQFF. The CDR3 bases are TGCAGTGCTAGGGCTAGCGGGAGTTGGAATGAGCAGTTCTTC.

The chain recombines TRBV7-6 with TRBJ1-2; D gene ambiguous. This CDR3 is 14 amino acids long. Trimming pared 1 base from V and 8 bases from J, leaving 14 bases between. Per the germline V gene, CDR1 is SGHVS and CDR2 is FNYEAQ. The CDR3 region is CASSLESTGAGYTF. The CDR3, as DNA: TGTGCCAGCAGCTTAGAGTCTACGGGCGCCGGCTACACCTTC.

This clonotype was seen a handful of times. V usage is TRBV27 and J usage is TRBJ2-7; tentative D call: TRBD1 (6 bases). The CDR3 sequence is 14 residues long. Germline V gives CDR1 MNHEY, CDR2 SMNVEV (reference sequence). V gave up 5 bases and J gave up 5 bases, with 16 bases separating them. The CDR3 coding sequence is TGTGCCAGCAGTCGGAGACAGGTCTCGAACGAGCAGTACTTC. It translates to CASSRRQVSNEQYF.

The chain is built from TRBV19 and TRBJ1-5, with D uncertain. V lost 3 bases to trimming and J lost 7 bases, with 13 bases between them. In germline, CDR1 is LNHDA, CDR2 SQIVND (reference sequence). This CDR3 comprises 14 residues. The CDR3 loop reads CASSIDPPRQPQHF. The CDR3, as DNA: TGTGCCAGTAGTATTGACCCTCCTCGGCAGCCCCAGCATTTT.

This chain joins TRBV20-1 and TRBJ1-5; 11 positions match TRBD1. J gave up 6 bases and V 5 bases, and 9 bases lay outside the gene matches. The V gene's germline CDR1 is DFQATT and CDR2 SNEGSKA (reference sequence). CDR3 size: 15 residues. DNA of the CDR3: TGCAGTGCTGCACCTGGGACAGGGGGTGGTCAGCCCCAGCATTTT. Translated, it gives CSAAPGTGGGQPQHF.

This clonotype was seen only a few times. V is TRBV24-1 and J is TRBJ2-5, with 7 positions matching TRBD1. This CDR3 is built from 15 residues. Germline-derived CDR1 and CDR2 are KGHDR and SFDVKD. V dropped 5 bases and J dropped 1; count of bases not matched to a gene: 6. The CDR3 protein is CATSAQTGSQETQYF. In DNA form, the CDR3 reads TGTGCCACCAGTGCCCAGACAGGGTCCCAAGAGACCCAGTACTTC.

This sequence joins TRBV27 and TRBJ2-6, with D possibly TRBD1 on 5 matching bases. The V and J ends lost 4 bases and 0 bases respectively, with 19 bases between them. The CDR3 runs 19 residues. CDR1 and CDR2 from the germline V gene are MNHEY and SMNVEV (reference sequence). CDR3 DNA: TGTGCCAGCAGTTCCCCTCAAAGGTCAGGGCTCTCTGGGGCCAACGTCCTGACTTTC. This gives the protein CASSSPQRSGLSGANVLTF.

This clonotype was detected a few times. The chain carries TRBV11-2 and TRBJ2-5, with a weak D call TRBD1 (6 bases). V was clipped by 1 base and J by 6 bases, with 12 bases between them. CDR1 is SGHAT and CDR2 is FQNNGV in the germline V gene. The CDR3 is 14 amino acids. The CDR3 sequence is CASSLAGAGKTQYF. For the CDR3, the DNA is TGTGCCAGCAGCTTAGCAGGGGCTGGGAAGACCCAGTACTTC. Full variable domain (outside the CDR3, taken from reference TRBV11-2 and TRBJ2-5): EAGVAQSPRYKIIEKRQSVAFWCNPISGHATLYWYQQILGQGPKLLIQFQNNGVVDDSQLPKDRFSAERLKGVDSTLKIQPAKLEDSAVYLCASSLAGAGKTQYFGPGTRLLVL.

This rearrangement joins TRBV18 to TRBJ1-2, with TRBD1 as a possible D gene (6 bases). The V gene's germline CDR1 is KGHSH and CDR2 LQKENI. There are 15 residues in the CDR3. Trimming removed 3 bases at V and 3 bases at J, with 14 bases between. The CDR3 DNA is TGTGCCAGCTCACCTACAGGGCAGGGTCACTATGGCTACACCTTC. Translating gives CASSPTGQGHYGYTF.

This clonotype showed up just a few times. This chain joins TRBV6-5 and TRBJ2-7; possibly TRBD1 for D (6 bases). Germline CDR1 and CDR2: MNHEY and SVGAGI. The CDR3 totals 11 residues. V was pared by 4 bases and J by 6 bases, with 7 bases between. The CDR3 DNA reads as TGTGCCAGCAGTTCCAGGGGCGAGCAGTACTTC. It encodes CASSSRGEQYF.

The J gene is TRBJ2-1, the V gene TRBV7-2; the D call may be TRBD1 or TRBD2 (5 bases each). This CDR3 has 14 residues. V dropped 5 bases and J dropped 4 bases, with 12 bases sitting between them. CDR1 and CDR2 (germline): SGHTA, FQGNSA. CDR3 protein: CASSPSWGYNEQFF. The CDR3 DNA reads as TGTGCCAGCAGCCCGAGCTGGGGGTACAATGAGCAGTTCTTC.

This clonotype appeared a few times. V usage is TRBV7-3 and J usage is TRBJ2-5, with 7 bases that match TRBD1. V lost 5 bases, J lost 2 bases, and 5 bases stayed unmatched. CDR1 and CDR2 from the germline V gene are SGHTA and FQGTGA. CDR3 length equals 14 residues. The CDR3, as DNA: TGTGCCAGCAGCAGAGGGACAGATCAAGAGACCCAGTACTTC. Translation gives CASSRGTDQETQYF. The full variable domain, rest sourced from reference TRBV7-3 and TRBJ2-5, is GAGVSQTPSNKVTEKGKYVELRCDPISGHTALYWYRQSLGQGPEFLIYFQGTGAADDSGLPNDRFFAVRPEGSVSTLKIQRTERGDSAVYLCASSRGTDQETQYFGPGTRLLVL.